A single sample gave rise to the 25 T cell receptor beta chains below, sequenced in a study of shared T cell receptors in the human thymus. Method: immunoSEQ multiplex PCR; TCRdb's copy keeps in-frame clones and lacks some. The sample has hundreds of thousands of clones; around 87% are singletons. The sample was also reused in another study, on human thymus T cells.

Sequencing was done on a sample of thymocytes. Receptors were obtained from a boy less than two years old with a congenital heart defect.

The CDR3 nucleotides read TGTGCCAGCAGTCCCCACAGGCCTCGACCCACAGATACGCAGTATTTT. This codes for CASSPHRPRPTDTQYF. The chain couples TRBV28 to TRBJ2-3; tentative D call: TRBD1 (5 bases). Between the trimmed V and J ends, which lost 5 bases and 2 bases, there was a span of 17 bases. The CDR3 length is 16 residues. Germline V CDR1 and CDR2: MDHEN, SYDVKM.

CDR3 loop: CASSQDKDFWTSGGFYEQYF. Written as DNA, the CDR3 is TGTGCCAGCAGCCAAGATAAGGATTTCTGGACTAGCGGGGGATTCTACGAGCAGTACTTC. The chain uses TRBV4-2 and TRBJ2-7; 13 bases line up with TRBD2. CDR1 is LGHNA and CDR2 is YNFKEQ in the germline V gene. The CDR3 has 20 residues. Trimming at V came to 0 bases and at J to 3 bases, leaving 14 bases not matched to a gene.

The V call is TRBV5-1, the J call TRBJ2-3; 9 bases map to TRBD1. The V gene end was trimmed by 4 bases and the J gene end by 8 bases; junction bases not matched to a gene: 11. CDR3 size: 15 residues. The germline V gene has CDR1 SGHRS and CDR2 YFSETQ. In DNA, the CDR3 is TGCGCCAGCAGCCCTATCCCGGGACAGGGTTTTACGCAGTATTTT. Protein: CASSPIPGQGFTQYF.

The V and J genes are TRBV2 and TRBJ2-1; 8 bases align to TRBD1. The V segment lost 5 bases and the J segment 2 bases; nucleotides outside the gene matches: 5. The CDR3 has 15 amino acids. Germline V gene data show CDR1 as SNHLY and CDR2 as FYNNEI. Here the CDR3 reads CASSKGQDPYNEQFF. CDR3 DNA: TGTGCCAGCAGTAAGGGACAGGACCCCTACAATGAGCAGTTCTTC.

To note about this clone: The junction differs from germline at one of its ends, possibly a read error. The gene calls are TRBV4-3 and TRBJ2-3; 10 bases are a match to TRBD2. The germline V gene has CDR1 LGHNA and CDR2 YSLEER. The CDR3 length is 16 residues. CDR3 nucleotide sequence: TGCGCCGGCAGCCAACTTCCGGGACTAGCGCGGGATACGCAGTATTTT. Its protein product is CAGSQLPGLARDTQYF.

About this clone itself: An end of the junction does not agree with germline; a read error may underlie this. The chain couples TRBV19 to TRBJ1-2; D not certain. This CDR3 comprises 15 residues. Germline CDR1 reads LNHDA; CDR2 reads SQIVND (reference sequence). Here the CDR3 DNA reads TGTACCAGTAGTATAGCCCGACATACTAACTATGGCTACACCTTC. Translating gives CTSSIARHTNYGYTF.

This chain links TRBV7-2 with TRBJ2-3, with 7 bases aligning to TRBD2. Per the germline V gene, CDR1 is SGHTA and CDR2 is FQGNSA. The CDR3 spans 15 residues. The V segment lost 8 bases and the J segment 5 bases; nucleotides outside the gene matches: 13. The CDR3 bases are TGTGCCAGCCCCCCGCGAGCAGTAGCGGGAGATACGCAGTATTTT. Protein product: CASPPRAVAGDTQYF.

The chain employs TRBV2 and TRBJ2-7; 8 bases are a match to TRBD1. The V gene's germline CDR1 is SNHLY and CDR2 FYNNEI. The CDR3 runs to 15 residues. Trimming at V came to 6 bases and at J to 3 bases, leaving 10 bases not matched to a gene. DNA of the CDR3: TGTGCCAGCAGAGACCGACAGGGGAGAGGCTACGAGCAGTACTTC. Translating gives CASRDRQGRGYEQYF.

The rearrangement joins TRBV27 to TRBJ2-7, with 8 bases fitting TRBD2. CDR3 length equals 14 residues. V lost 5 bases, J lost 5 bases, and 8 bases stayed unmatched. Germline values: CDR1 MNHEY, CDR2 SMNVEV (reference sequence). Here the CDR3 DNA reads TGTGCCAGCAGTCACGGGACTAGGGCCCACGAGCAGTACTTC. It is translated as CASSHGTRAHEQYF.

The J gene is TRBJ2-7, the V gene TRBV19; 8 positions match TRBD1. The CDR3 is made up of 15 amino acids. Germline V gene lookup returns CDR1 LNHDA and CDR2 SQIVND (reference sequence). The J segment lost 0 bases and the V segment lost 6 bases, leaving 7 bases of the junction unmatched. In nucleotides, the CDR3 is TGTGCCAGTAGAAAGGGACAGGCCTCCTCCTACGAGCAGTACTTC. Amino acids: CASRKGQASSYEQYF.

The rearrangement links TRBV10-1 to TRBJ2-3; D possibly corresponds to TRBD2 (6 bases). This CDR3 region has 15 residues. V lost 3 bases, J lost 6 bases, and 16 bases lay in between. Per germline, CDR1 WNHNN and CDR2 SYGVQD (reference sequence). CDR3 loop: CASSDTGVHRDTQYF. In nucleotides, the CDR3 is TGCGCCAGCAGTGATACGGGGGTGCACAGGGATACGCAGTATTTT.

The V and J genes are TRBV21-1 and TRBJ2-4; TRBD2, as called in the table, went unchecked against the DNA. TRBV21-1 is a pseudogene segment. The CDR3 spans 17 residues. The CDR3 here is CASSKGTSALAKNIQYF. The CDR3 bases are TGTGCCAGCAGCAAAGGGACTAGCGCCTTAGCCAAAAACATTCAGTACTTC.

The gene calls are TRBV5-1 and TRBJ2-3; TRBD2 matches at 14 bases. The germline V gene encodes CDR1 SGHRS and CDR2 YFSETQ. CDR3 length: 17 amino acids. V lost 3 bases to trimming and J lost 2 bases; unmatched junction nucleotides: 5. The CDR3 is CASSSGTSGGDTDTQYF. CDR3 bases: TGCGCCAGCAGCTCGGGGACTAGCGGGGGAGACACAGATACGCAGTATTTT.

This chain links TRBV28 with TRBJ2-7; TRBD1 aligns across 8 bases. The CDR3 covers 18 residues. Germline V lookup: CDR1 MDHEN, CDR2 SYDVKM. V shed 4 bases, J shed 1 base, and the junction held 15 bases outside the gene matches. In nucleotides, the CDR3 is TGTGCCAGCAGTTCACCCCCCAGGGGGCAGGGGACGTCCTACGAGCAGTACTTC. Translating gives CASSSPPRGQGTSYEQYF.

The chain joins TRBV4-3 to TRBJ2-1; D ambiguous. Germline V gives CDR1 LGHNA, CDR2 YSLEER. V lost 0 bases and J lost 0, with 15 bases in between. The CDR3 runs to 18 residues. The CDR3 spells CASSQENDSSSSYNEQFF. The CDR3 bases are TGCGCCAGCAGCCAAGAGAATGATAGCTCGAGCTCCTACAATGAGCAGTTCTTC.

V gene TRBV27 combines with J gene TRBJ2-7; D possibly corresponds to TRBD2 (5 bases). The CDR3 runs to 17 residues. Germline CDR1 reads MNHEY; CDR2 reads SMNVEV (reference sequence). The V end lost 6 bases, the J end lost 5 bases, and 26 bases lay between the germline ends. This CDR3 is CASSLKFQGLPPHEQYF. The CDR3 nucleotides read TGTGCCAGCAGCTTAAAATTTCAAGGACTTCCCCCGCACGAGCAGTACTTC.

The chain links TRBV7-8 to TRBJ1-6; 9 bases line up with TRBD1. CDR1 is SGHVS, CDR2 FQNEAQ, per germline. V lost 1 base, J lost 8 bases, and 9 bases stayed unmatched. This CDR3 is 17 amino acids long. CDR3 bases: TGTGCCAGCAGCTTAGGACTCCGGGACAGGGATCATTCACCCCTCCACTTT. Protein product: CASSLGLRDRDHSPLHF. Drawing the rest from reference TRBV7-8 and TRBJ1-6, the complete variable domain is GAGVSQSPRYKVAKRGQDVALRCDPISGHVSLFWYQQALGQGPEFLTYFQNEAQLDKSGLPSDRFFAERPEGSVSTLKIQRTQQEDSAVYLCASSLGLRDRDHSPLHFGNGTRLTVT.

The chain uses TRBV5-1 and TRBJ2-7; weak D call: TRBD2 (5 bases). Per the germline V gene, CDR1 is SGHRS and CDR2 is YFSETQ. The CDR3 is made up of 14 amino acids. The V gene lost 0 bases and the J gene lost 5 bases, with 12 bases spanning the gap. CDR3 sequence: CASSLGAGNHEQYF. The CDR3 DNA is TGCGCCAGCAGCTTGGGCGCCGGGAACCACGAGCAGTACTTC. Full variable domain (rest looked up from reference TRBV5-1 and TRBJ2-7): KAGVTQTPRYLIKTRGQQVTLSCSPISGHRSVSWYQQTPGQGLQFLFEYFSETQRNKGNFPGRFSGRQFSNSRSEMNVSTLELGDSALYLCASSLGAGNHEQYFGPGTRLTVT.

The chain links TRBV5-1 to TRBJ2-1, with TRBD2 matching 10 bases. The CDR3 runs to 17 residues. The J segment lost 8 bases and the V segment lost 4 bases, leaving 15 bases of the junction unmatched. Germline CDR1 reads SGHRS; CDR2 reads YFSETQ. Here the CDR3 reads CASSTILAGERVDEQFF. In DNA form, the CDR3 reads TGCGCCAGCAGCACTATTCTAGCGGGAGAGAGGGTAGATGAGCAGTTCTTC.

CDR3 in DNA: TGTGCCACCAGCAGAGAACAGGGGTGCAATTCACCCCTCCACTTT. Its protein is CATSREQGCNSPLHF. The V gene is TRBV15, the J gene TRBJ1-6, with 7 bases aligning to TRBD1. Germline CDR1 and CDR2: LNHNV and YYDKDF (reference sequence). J was trimmed by 7 bases and V by 0 bases; bases with no gene match: 3. This CDR3 comprises 15 residues.

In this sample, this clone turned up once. As DNA, the CDR3 is TGCAGCGTAGGAGTTAGGTCCTACGAGCAGTACTTC. This sequence encodes CSVGVRSYEQYF. This sequence joins TRBV29-1 and TRBJ2-7; no clear D gene. With 6 bases removed from V and 1 base from J, the gap between germline ends came to 10 bases. The germline V gene encodes CDR1 SQVTM and CDR2 ANQGSEA. CDR3 length equals 12 residues.

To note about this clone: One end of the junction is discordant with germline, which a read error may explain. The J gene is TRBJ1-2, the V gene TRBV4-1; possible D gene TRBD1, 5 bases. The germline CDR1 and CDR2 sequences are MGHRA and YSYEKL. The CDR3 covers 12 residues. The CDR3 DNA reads TGCGCCAGCAGCCTCGAAGGGGTTGGCTACATCTTC. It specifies CASSLEGVGYIF.

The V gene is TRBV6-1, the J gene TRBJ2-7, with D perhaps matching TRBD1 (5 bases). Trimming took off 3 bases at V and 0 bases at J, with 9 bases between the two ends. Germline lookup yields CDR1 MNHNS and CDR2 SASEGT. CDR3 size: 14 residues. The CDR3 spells CASSDRGHSYEQYF. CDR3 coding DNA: TGTGCCAGCAGTGATAGGGGCCACTCCTACGAGCAGTACTTC.

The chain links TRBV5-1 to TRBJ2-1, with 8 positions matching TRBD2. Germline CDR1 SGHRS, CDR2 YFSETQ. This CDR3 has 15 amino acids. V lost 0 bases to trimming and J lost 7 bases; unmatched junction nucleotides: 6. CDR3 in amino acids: CASSLAAGGPNEQFF. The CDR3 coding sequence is TGCGCCAGCAGCTTGGCCGCGGGGGGCCCGAATGAGCAGTTCTTC.

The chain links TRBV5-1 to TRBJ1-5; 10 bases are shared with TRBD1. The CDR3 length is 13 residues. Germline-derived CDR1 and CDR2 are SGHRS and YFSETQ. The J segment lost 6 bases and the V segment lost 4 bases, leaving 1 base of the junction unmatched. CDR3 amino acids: CASSRDRGQPQHF. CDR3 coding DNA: TGCGCCAGCAGCAGGGACAGGGGTCAGCCCCAGCATTTT.